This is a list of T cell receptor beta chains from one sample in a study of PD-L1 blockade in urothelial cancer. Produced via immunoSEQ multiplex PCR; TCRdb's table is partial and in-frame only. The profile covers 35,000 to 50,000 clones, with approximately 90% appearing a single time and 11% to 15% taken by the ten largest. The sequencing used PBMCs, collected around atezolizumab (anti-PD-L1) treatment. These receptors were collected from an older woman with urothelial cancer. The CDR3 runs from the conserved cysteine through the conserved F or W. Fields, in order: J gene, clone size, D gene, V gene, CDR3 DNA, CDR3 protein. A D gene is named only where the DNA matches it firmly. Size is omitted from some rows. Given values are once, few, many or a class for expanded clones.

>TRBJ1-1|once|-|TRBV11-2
TGTGCCAGCAGCTCACACACAGGGGAAGCTTTCTTT
CASSSHTGEAFF
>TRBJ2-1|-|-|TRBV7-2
TGTGCCAGCAGCGCCCGGGAAGCTAGGAATGAGCAGTTCTTC
CASSAREARNEQFF
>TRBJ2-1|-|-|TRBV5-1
TGCGCCAGCAGCTTGGACTCTTCCTACAATGAGCAGTTCTTC
CASSLDSSYNEQFF
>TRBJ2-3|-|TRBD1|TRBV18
TGTGCCAGCTCACTGTCCATACAGGGGGCAACAGATACGCAGTATTTT
CASSLSIQGATDTQYF
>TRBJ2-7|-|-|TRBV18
TGTGCCAGCTCCGATCAGGGCGCCCTTTCCTACGAGCAGTACTTC
CASSDQGALSYEQYF
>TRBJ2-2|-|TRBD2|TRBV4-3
TGCGCCAGCAGCCAAGATGGTGGGGGGGGACCGAACACCGGGGAGCTGTTTTTT
CASSQDGGGGPNTGELFF
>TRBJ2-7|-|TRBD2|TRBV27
TGTGCCAGCAGTTCGACACTAGCGGGAGAGAGATACGAGCAGTACTTC
CASSSTLAGERYEQYF
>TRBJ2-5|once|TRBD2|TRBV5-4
TGTGCCAGCAGCCCGTGGACTAGCGGGAAAGGAGAGACCCAGTACTTC
CASSPWTSGKGETQYF
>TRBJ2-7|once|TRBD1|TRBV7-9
TGTGCCAGCAGCTTATTTGACAGGGGAAACTACGAGCAGTACTTC
CASSLFDRGNYEQYF
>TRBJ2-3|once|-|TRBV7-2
TGTGCCAGCACCTTTGGAGATGGGACTCGGAATACGCAGTATTTT
CASTFGDGTRNTQYF
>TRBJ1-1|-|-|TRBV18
TGTGCCAGCTCACCGGCAGTTAACACTGAAGCTTTCTTT
CASSPAVNTEAFF
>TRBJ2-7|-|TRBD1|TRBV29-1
TGCAGCGTTGGAGGGGGCGCGGACGAGCAGTACTTC
CSVGGGADEQYF
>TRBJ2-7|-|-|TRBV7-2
TGTGCCAGCAGCCTCAGGGGGGCGGAAAACGAGCAGTACTTC
CASSLRGAENEQYF
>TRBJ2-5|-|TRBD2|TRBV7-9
TGTGCCAGCAGCCGCCTTGCGACTAGCGTATTCGAGACCCAGTACTTC
CASSRLATSVFETQYF
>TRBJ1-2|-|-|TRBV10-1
TGCGCCAGCAGTGAGCAGGGGACGTATGGCTACACCTTC
CASSEQGTYGYTF
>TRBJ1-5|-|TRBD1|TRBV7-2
TGTGCCAGCAGCTTAAACAGGGGAAGCAATCAGCCCCAGCATTTT
CASSLNRGSNQPQHF
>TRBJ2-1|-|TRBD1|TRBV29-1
TGCAGCGTTGATCAGGGGGACAATGAGCAGTTCTTC
CSVDQGDNEQFF
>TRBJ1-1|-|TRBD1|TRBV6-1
TGTGCCAGCAGTGAAAGGGGGCTGTCTGAAGCTTTCTTT
CASSERGLSEAFF
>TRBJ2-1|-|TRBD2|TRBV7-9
TGTGCCAGCACGGGACTAGCGGGAGTCAATGAGCAGTTCTTC
CASTGLAGVNEQFF
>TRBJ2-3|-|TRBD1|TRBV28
TGTGCCAGCAGTTACCCGGGACAGGGTACAGATACGCAGTATTTT
CASSYPGQGTDTQYF
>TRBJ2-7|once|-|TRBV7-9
TGTGCCAGCAGTACAAGGGGTTTAGGGCCCTACGAGCAGTACTTC
CASSTRGLGPYEQYF
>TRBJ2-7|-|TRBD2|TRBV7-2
TGTGCCAGCAGCCCGCCACCGAGACTAGCGGGGGTTTACGAGCAGTACTTC
CASSPPPRLAGVYEQYF
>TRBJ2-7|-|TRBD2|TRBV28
TGTGCCAGCAGTTCCCTTAGCGGGGGAAGGTACGAGCAGTACTTC
CASSSLSGGRYEQYF
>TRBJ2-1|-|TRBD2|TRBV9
TGTGCCAGCAGCCCAACTAGCGGGGGGTACAATGAGCAGTTCTTC
CASSPTSGGYNEQFF
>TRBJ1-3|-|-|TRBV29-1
TGCAGCGTTGAGTTTTCTCCGGGCTCTGGAAACACCATATATTTT
CSVEFSPGSGNTIYF
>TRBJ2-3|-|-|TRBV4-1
TGCGCCAGCAGCCAAGCGGCTAGCGTCACAGATACGCAGTATTTT
CASSQAASVTDTQYF
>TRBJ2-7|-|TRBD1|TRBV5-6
TGTGCCAGCAGATACGGACAGGGAGCCTTCTACGAGCAGTACTTC
CASRYGQGAFYEQYF
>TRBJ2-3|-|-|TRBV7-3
TGTGCCAGCAGCGAGCGCGGGACGCAGTATTTT
CASSERGTQYF
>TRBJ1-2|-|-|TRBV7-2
TGTGCCAGCAAGCGGACTCCCAACTATGGCTACACCTTC
CASKRTPNYGYTF
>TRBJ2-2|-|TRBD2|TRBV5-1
TGCGCCAGCAGCTCACTAGCGGGAGTACCCGGGGAGCTGTTTTTT
CASSSLAGVPGELFF
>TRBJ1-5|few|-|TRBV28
TGTGCCAGCAGTTCAGCCGGACGGGGAAGCAATCAGCCCCAGCATTTT
CASSSAGRGSNQPQHF
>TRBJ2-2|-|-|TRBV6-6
TGTGCCAGCAGTCTGAGCGGGTTCGGGGAGACCGGGGAGCTGTTTTTT
CASSLSGFGETGELFF
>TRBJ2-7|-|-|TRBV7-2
TGTGCCAGCAGCTTAGGCAGGATCCCCTACGAGCAGTACTTC
CASSLGRIPYEQYF
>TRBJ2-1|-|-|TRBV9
TGTGCCAGCAGCGTAGATCCAGGGGACTACAATGAGCAGTTCTTC
CASSVDPGDYNEQFF
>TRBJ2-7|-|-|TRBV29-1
TGCAGCGTGGGGGGGCGCGGGTACGAGCAGTACTTC
CSVGGRGYEQYF
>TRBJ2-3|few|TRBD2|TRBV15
TGTGCCACCAGCGGGGTACCGGGACTAGCGGGGGCCGGCGGCACAGATACGCAGTATTTT
CATSGVPGLAGAGGTDTQYF
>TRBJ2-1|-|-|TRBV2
TGTGCCAGCACCCCTCTCAGTGAGCAGTTCTTC
CASTPLSEQFF